The text below deals with one T cell receptor beta chain. Its antigen is currently not known. Base quality data are lacking; no much larger clone is found one base away. This entry is derived from a study of CD8 T cells in ankylosing spondylitis (dated by TCRdb to about 2017). General notes on the study: T cell receptor beta repertoires were profiled in healthy donors and ankylosing spondylitis patients so that disease-linked TCR variants could be found. In total, the full study cohort was made up of 95 to 110 healthy donors and 25 or so ankylosing spondylitis patients. Peripheral blood was sampled, and synovial fluid was additionally collected from ankylosing spondylitis patients.

Sequencing relied on an Illumina HiSeq 2500. Quantitative 5'-RACE with molecular barcodes was used to prepare TCR beta libraries. As for the original processing: A new computational method based on a probabilistic model of VDJ rearrangement was used to identify disease-linked TCR variants. TCRdb trimmed the raw reads at Q25, called clones with MiXCR and kept productive beta chains. Each entry merges the rows of one CDR3 protein and shows their most common DNA and genes. TCRdb's processing, not the authors', yielded these V and J calls. The sample yields fewer than 400,000 distinct CDR3 sequences; about a fifth were counted once. The ten largest clones represent about 15% of the sample. The CDR3 goes from the cysteine to the phenylalanine over 15 residues. Just CDR3 DNA is preserved here, 45 bases in frame from base 1. Relative to germline, V is 2 bases shorter and J is 5 bases shorter, with 14 bases between their ends. The germline V gene encodes CDR1 SGHRS and CDR2 YFSETQ.

General conclusions and limits of the study: Some of the motif variants had been reported before in the synovial fluid and blood of reactive arthritis patients, a finding that suggests common disease-initiation mechanisms. The disease-linked clones were reported to be significantly enriched in matched synovial fluid samples from ankylosing spondylitis patients. A TCR beta motif made up of several highly homologous amino acid variants appeared to be characteristic of blood from ankylosing spondylitis patients. A CD8+ phenotype was shown by the disease-linked clones, which were found at relatively low frequencies in peripheral blood.

Recombination connected TRBV5-1 to TRBJ2-4, with the D gene not confidently named. The specimen sequenced was blood, either unsorted or a sorted T cell fraction (not recorded which). This TCR came from a male donor with ankylosing spondylitis. The bases are TGCGCCAGCAGCTTTGCCCTAGGAAACCAAAACATTCAGTACTTC. Its protein is CASSFALGNQNIQYF. The CDR3 plus the reference TRBV5-1 and TRBJ2-4 genes for the other parts give the full variable domain: KAGVTQTPRYLIKTRGQQVTLSCSPISGHRSVSWYQQTPGQGLQFLFEYFSETQRNKGNFPGRFSGRQFSNSRSEMNVSTLELGDSALYLCASSFALGNQNIQYFGAGTRLSVL.